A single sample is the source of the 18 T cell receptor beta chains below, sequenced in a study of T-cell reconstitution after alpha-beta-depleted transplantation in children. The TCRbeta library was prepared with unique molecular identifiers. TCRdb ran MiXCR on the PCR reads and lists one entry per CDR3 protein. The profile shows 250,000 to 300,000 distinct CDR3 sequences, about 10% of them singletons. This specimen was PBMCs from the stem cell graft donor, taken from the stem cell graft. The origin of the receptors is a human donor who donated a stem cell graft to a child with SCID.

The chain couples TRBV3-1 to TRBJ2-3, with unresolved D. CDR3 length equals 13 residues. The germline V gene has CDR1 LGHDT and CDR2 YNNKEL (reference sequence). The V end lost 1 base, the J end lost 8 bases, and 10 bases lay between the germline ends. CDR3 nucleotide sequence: TGTGCCAGCAGCCAAGCCGAAATGGGTACGCAGTATTTT. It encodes CASSQAEMGTQYF.

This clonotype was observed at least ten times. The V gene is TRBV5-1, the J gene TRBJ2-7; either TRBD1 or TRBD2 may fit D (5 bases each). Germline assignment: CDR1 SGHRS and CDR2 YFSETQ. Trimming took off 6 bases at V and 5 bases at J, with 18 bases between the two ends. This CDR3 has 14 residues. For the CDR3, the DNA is TGCGCCAGCAATATGGCTGGGGGAAGAGACGAGCAGTACTTC. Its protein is CASNMAGGRDEQYF.

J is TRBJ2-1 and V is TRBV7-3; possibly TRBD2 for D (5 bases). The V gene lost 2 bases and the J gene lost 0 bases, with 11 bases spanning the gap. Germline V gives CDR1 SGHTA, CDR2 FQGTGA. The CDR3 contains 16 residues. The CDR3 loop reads CASSLSGDTSYNEQFF. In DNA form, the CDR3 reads TGTGCCAGCAGCTTATCCGGGGATACCTCCTACAATGAGCAGTTCTTC.

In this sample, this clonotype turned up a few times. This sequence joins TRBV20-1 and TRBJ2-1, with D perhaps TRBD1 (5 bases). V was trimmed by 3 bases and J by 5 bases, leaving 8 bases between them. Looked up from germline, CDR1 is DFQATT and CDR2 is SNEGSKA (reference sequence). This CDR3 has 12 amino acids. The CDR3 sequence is CSASFRDNEQFF. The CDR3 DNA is TGCAGTGCTAGTTTCAGGGACAATGAGCAGTTCTTC.

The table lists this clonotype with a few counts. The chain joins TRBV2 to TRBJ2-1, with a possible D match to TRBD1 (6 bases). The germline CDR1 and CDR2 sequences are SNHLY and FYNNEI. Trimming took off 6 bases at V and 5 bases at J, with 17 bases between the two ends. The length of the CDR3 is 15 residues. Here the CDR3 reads CASSVTGTDNNEQFF. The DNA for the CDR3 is TGTGCCAGCAGCGTCACAGGGACCGACAACAATGAGCAGTTCTTC.

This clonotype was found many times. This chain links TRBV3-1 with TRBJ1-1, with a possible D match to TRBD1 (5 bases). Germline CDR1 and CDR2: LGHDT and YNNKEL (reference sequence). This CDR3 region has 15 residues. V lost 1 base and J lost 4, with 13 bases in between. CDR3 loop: CASSQVGLGGTEAFF. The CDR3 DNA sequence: TGTGCCAGCAGCCAAGTGGGGCTGGGGGGCACTGAAGCTTTCTTT.

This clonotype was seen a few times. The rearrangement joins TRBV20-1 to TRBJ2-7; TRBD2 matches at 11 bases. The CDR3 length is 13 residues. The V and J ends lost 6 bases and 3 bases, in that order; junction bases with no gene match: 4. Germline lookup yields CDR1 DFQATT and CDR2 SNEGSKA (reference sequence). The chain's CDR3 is CSATGTSGYEQYF. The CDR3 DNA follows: TGCAGTGCAACCGGGACTAGCGGCTACGAGCAGTACTTC.

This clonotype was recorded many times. The CDR3 region has the DNA TGTGCCAGCAGTGGAAGACTGAACTACGAGCAGTACTTC. Residues: CASSGRLNYEQYF. V gene TRBV2 combines with J gene TRBJ2-7; D is unclear. The CDR3 spans 13 residues. CDR1 is SNHLY and CDR2 is FYNNEI in the germline V gene. Between the trimmed V and J ends, which lost 4 bases and 3 bases, there was a span of 10 bases.

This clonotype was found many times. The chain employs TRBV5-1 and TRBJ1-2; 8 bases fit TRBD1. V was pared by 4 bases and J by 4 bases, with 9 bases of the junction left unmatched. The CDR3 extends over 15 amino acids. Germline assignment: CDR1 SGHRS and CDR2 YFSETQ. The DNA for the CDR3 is TGCGCCAGCAGCCTTGGACAGGGAGGCATCTATGGCTACACCTTC. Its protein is CASSLGQGGIYGYTF.

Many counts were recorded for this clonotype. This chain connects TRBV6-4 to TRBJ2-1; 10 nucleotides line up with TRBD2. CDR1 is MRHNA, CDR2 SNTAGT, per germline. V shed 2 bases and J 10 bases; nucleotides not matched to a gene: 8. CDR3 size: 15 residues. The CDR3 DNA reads TGTGCCAGCAGTGACATGAGCGGGGGGGCCGTGGAGCAGTTCTTC. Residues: CASSDMSGGAVEQFF.

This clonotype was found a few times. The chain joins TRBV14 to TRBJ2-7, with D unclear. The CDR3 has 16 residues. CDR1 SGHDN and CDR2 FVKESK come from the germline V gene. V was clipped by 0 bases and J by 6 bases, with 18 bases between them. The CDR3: CASSQDRRLLGAEQYF. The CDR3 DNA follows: TGTGCCAGCAGCCAAGATCGTCGGCTATTAGGTGCCGAGCAGTACTTC.

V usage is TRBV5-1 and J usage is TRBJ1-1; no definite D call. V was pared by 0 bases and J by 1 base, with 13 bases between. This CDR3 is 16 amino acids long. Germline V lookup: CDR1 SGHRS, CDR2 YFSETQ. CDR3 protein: CASSLAGWAGNTEAFF. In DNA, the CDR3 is TGCGCCAGCAGCTTGGCCGGTTGGGCTGGGAACACTGAAGCTTTCTTT.

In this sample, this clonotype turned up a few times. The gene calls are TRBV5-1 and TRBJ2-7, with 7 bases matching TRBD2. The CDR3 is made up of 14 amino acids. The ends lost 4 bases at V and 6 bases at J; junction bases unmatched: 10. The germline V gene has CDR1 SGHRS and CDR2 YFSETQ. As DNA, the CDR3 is TGCGCCAGCAGCACTGGACTAGTGGAGGGCGAGCAGTACTTC. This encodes CASSTGLVEGEQYF.

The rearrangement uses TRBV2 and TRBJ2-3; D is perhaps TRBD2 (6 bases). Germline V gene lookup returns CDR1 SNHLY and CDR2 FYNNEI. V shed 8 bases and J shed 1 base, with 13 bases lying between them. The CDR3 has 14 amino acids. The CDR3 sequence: CASSGDGGTDTQYF. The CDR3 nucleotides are TGTGCCAGCTCGGGGGACGGAGGCACAGATACGCAGTATTTT.

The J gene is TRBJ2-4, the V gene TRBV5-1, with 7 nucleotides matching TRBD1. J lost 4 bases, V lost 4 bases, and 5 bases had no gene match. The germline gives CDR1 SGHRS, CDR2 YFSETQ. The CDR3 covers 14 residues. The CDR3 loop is CASSPTGQKNIQYF. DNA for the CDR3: TGCGCCAGCAGCCCAACGGGACAGAAAAACATTCAGTACTTC.

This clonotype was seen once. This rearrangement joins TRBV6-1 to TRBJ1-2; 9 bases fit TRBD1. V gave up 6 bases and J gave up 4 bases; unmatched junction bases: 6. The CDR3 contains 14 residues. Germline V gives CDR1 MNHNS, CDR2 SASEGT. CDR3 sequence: CASSGTGLRYGYTF. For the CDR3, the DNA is TGTGCCAGCAGCGGGACAGGGTTACGCTATGGCTACACCTTC.

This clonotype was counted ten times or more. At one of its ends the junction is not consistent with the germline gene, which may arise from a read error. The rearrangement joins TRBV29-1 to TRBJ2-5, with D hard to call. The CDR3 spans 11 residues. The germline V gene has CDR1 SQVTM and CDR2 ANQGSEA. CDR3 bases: TGCAGCGTAACGAGGCAAGGGACCCAGTACTTC. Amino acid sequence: CSVTRQGTQYF. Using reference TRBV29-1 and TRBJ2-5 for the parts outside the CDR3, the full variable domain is SAVISQKPSRDICQRGTSLTIQCQVDSQVTMMFWYRQQPGQSLTLIATANQGSEATYESGFVIDKFPISRPNLTFSTLTVSNMSPEDSSIYLCSVTRQGTQYFGPGTRLLVL.

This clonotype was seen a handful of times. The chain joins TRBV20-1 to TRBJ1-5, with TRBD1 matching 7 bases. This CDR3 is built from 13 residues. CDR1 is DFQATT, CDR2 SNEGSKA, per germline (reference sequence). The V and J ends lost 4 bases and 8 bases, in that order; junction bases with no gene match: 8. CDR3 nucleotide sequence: TGCAGTGCTACTGACAGGGAACACGAGCCCCAGCATTTT. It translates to CSATDREHEPQHF.